This is a list of T cell receptor beta chains from one sample in a study of PD-1 blockade in classical Hodgkin lymphoma. Measured with immunoSEQ multiplex PCR; TCRdb has only the in-frame clones, and not every one. The sample has 110,000 or so clones; 89% are singletons. The sample here was peripheral blood mononuclear cells (PBMCs), taken before the second cycle of nivolumab. Every receptor here comes from a human donor with classical Hodgkin lymphoma. CDR3s include the opening cysteine and the closing phenylalanine or tryptophan. The order of the fields is V gene, J gene, CDR3 protein.

V: TRBV19; J: TRBJ2-7; CDR3: CASSPRDYYEQYF
V: TRBV6-1; J: TRBJ2-7; CDR3: CASSEERTGAYEQYF
V: TRBV4-2; J: TRBJ2-3; CDR3: CASSQGVAGEDTQYF
V: TRBV6-1; J: TRBJ1-4; CDR3: CASIKGALSEKLFF
V: TRBV7-2; J: TRBJ1-5; CDR3: CASSLFRPYQPQHF
V: TRBV2; J: TRBJ1-2; CDR3: CASRQEGVGYTF
V: TRBV19; J: TRBJ2-7; CDR3: CASSLGLADYEQYF
V: TRBV5-1; J: TRBJ2-7; CDR3: CASSLTTYEQYF
V: TRBV2; J: TRBJ2-5; CDR3: CASSVGALVRVQETQYF
V: TRBV11-2; J: TRBJ1-5; CDR3: CASSTSGQPQHF
V: TRBV7-9; J: TRBJ1-2; CDR3: CASSGLGGLGYGYTF
V: TRBV18; J: TRBJ1-1; CDR3: CASSPLSGEGLTEAFF
V: TRBV27; J: TRBJ2-2; CDR3: CASSLQTGELFF
V: TRBV4-3; J: TRBJ2-7; CDR3: CASSHNRGDEQYF
V: TRBV5-6; J: TRBJ2-3; CDR3: CASSLGAGSTDTQYF
V: TRBV5-1; J: TRBJ2-1; CDR3: CASSEGLAAEEQFF
V: TRBV5-6; J: TRBJ2-3; CDR3: CASSDATRSGGRDRYTQYF
V: TRBV27; J: TRBJ2-5; CDR3: CASSLSGEETQYF
V: TRBV7-9; J: TRBJ2-5; CDR3: CASRAGSETQYF
V: TRBV11-1; J: TRBJ2-1; CDR3: CASRSGRVQFF
V: TRBV5-1; J: TRBJ2-7; CDR3: CASSPDGSYEQYF
V: TRBV4-1; J: TRBJ1-1; CDR3: CASSPASRNTEAFF
V: TRBV30; J: TRBJ2-7; CDR3: CAWSTGLEQYF
V: TRBV10-1; J: TRBJ2-1; CDR3: CACSRGGPSREQFF
V: TRBV30; J: TRBJ2-5; CDR3: CAWSQDREKVETQYF
V: TRBV11-2; J: TRBJ2-7; CDR3: CASSRVLAASSYEQYF
V: TRBV5-4; J: TRBJ2-2; CDR3: CASNIQDQNTGELFF
V: TRBV6-1; J: TRBJ1-4; CDR3: CASSLRQGGDEKLFF
V: TRBV27; J: TRBJ2-4; CDR3: CASSLQGAGKNIQYF
V: TRBV15; J: TRBJ2-2; CDR3: CATSLTLEGGELFF
V: TRBV28; J: TRBJ2-7; CDR3: CASSLTSTSSYEQYF
V: TRBV5-1; J: TRBJ1-2; CDR3: CASSLGQGWVGYTF
V: TRBV11-2; J: TRBJ1-1; CDR3: CASSRLAPAEAFF
V: TRBV4-1; J: TRBJ2-7; CDR3: CASSQVGSFYEQYF
V: TRBV5-4; J: TRBJ2-2; CDR3: CASSSQGLNTGELFF
V: TRBV29-1; J: TRBJ1-2; CDR3: CSVAEQDNYGYTF
V: TRBV18; J: TRBJ2-7; CDR3: CASSPQLAGGLLGEQYF
V: TRBV29-1; J: TRBJ2-5; CDR3: CSAYAGPPVPRETQYF
V: TRBV5-1; J: TRBJ1-2; CDR3: CASSLVWSGALYGYTF
V: TRBV7-7; J: TRBJ2-5; CDR3: CASSLGLAGGETQYF
V: TRBV29-1; J: TRBJ2-4; CDR3: CSAQSRVRQNIQYF
V: TRBV5-4; J: TRBJ1-1; CDR3: CASSLGTEAFF
V: TRBV9; J: TRBJ1-5; CDR3: CASSAGVGGGSNQPQHF
V: TRBV7-2; J: TRBJ1-1; CDR3: CASSFRQGATEAFF
V: TRBV19; J: TRBJ1-1; CDR3: CATRDRVMNTEAFF
V: TRBV30; J: TRBJ2-7; CDR3: CAWTSGRPAYEQYF
V: TRBV19; J: TRBJ2-7; CDR3: CASSPWTSGSIDEQYF
V: TRBV10-1; J: TRBJ1-6; CDR3: CASRGQGNSPLHF
V: TRBV7-2; J: TRBJ2-7; CDR3: CASSLDRSGSYEQYF
V: TRBV11-1; J: TRBJ2-1; CDR3: CASSPPSAGGGNEQFF
V: TRBV18; J: TRBJ1-5; CDR3: CASSPTGVGNQPQHF
V: TRBV6-1; J: TRBJ2-7; CDR3: CASSPLAGGPYEQYF
V: TRBV5-1; J: TRBJ2-7; CDR3: CASSPRRDSSYEQYF
V: TRBV6-5; J: TRBJ1-2; CDR3: CASSSTGGRYGYTF
V: TRBV18; J: TRBJ1-3; CDR3: CASSPTQGSVGNTIYF
V: TRBV4-1; J: TRBJ1-5; CDR3: CASSQGDREIQPQHF
V: TRBV5-4; J: TRBJ1-5; CDR3: CASASLCQPQHF
V: TRBV19; J: TRBJ1-1; CDR3: CASSANWGTEAFF
V: TRBV19; J: TRBJ2-1; CDR3: CASSILSGEIYNEQFF